The 3 T cell receptor beta chains presented below share a single source sample, sequenced in a study of shared clonotypes between healthy human individuals (dated by TCRdb to the early 2020s). Libraries were made using the immunoSEQ multiplex PCR assay. TCRdb took over this immuneACCESS table, retaining in-frame rearrangements with V and J assigned. Such tables are incomplete; in checked studies, under half of the missing clones stem from an unresolved V gene, and the remainder is unexplained. A total of roughly 2,500,000 clones appear in this sample, roughly 93% of them only once. Roughly 0.39% of the sample goes to the ten largest clones. The material sequenced was naive CD4+ T cells from PBMCs. In the paper's terms, the cell subset or site label means: CD45RA+ positively selected. Every receptor here comes from a man aged 18 to 30 in good health. Some clones in this sample may be carry-over from other donors' samples.

The V call is TRBV5-6, the J call TRBJ2-1, with D possibly matching TRBD1 (5 bases). Trimming took off 2 bases at V and 6 bases at J, with 9 bases between the two ends. Per germline, CDR1 SGHDT and CDR2 YYEEEE. The CDR3 loop spans 13 amino acids. The CDR3 protein is CASSLVQGNEQFF. In DNA, the CDR3 is TGTGCCAGCAGCTTAGTGCAGGGCAATGAGCAGTTCTTC.

This chain connects TRBV19 to TRBJ1-2; D is ambiguous. Germline CDR1 is LNHDA and CDR2 is SQIVND (reference sequence). V was shortened by 3 bases and J by 5 bases, with 19 bases between the two germline ends. This CDR3 comprises 16 residues. The CDR3 sequence is CASSIGRAGTAYGYTF. The CDR3 DNA follows: TGTGCCAGTAGTATCGGTAGAGCGGGCACCGCTTATGGCTACACCTTC.

This chain connects TRBV4-3 to TRBJ2-3, with D unresolved. The CDR3 consists of 13 residues. V was cut by 4 bases and J by 6 bases, with 11 bases left in between. Germline CDR1 and CDR2: LGHNA and YSLEER. CDR3 nucleotide sequence: TGCGCCAGCAGCCGCCAGAGGACGGATACGCAGTATTTT. It encodes CASSRQRTDTQYF.